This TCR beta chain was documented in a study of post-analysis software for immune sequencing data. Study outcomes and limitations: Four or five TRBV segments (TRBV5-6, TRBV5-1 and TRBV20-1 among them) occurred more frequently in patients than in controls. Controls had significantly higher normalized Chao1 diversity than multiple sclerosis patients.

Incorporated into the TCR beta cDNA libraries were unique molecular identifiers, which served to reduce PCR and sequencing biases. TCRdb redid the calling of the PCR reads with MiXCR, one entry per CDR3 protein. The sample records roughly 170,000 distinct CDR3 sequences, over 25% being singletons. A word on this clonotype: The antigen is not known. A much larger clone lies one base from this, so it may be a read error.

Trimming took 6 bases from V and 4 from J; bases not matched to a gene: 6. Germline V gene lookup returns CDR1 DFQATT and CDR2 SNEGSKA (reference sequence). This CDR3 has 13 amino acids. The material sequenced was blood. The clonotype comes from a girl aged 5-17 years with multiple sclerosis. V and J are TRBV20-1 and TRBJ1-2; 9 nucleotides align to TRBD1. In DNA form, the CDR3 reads TGCAGTGCCAGGACAGGGGCGCTCTATGGCTACACCTTC. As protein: CSARTGALYGYTF.